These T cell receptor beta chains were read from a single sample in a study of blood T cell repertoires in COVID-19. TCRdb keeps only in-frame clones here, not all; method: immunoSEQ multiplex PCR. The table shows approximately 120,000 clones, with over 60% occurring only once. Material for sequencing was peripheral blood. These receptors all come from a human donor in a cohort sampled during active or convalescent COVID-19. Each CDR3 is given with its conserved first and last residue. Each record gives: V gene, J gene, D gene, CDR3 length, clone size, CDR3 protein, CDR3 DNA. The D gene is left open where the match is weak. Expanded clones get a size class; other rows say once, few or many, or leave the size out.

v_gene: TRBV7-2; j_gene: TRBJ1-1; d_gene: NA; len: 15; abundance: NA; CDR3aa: CASSPRPNSGAEAFF; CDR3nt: TGTGCCAGCAGCCCCCGACCGAACTCCGGAGCTGAAGCTTTCTTT
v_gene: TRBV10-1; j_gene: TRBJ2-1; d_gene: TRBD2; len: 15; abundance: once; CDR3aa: CASSELSGGWNEQFF; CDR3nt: TGCGCCAGCAGTGAGTTAAGCGGGGGGTGGAATGAGCAGTTCTTC
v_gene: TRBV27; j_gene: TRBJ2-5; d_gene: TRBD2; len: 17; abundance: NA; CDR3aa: CASSRNPSGTSRETQYF; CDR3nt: TGTGCCAGCAGTCGAAACCCATCCGGGACTAGCAGAGAGACCCAGTACTTC
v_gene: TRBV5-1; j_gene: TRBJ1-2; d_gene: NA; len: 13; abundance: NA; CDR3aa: CASSLEGGYGYTF; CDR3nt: TGCGCCAGCAGTCTGGAAGGGGGCTATGGCTACACCTTC
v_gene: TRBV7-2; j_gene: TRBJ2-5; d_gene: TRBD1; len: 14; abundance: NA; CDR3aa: CASSPGTDKETQYF; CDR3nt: TGTGCCAGCAGCCCCGGGACAGATAAAGAGACCCAGTACTTC
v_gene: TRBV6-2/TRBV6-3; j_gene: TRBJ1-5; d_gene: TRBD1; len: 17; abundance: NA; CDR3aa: CASSRFPGQKNFQPQHF; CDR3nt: TGTGCCAGCAGTAGATTTCCGGGACAGAAGAACTTTCAGCCCCAGCATTTT
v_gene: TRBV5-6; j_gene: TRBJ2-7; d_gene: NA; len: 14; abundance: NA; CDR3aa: CASTRAGLGYEQYF; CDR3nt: TGTGCCAGCACCCGAGCGGGCCTCGGTTACGAGCAGTACTTC
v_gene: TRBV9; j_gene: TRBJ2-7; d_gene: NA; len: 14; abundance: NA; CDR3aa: CASSGTRTGYEQYF; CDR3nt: TGTGCCAGCAGCGGTACAAGGACTGGCTACGAGCAGTACTTC
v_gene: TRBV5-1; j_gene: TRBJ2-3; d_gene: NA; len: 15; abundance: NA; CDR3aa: CASSSRLAVGDTQYF; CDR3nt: TGCGCCAGCAGCTCCCGGCTAGCCGTTGGGGATACGCAGTATTTT
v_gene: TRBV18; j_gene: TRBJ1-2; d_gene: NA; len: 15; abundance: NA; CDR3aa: CASSPTDRFNYGYTF; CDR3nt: TGTGCCAGCTCACCAACGGACAGATTTAACTATGGCTACACCTTC
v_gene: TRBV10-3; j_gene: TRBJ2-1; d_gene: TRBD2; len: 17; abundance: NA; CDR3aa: CAISARGLAGIYNEQFF; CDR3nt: TGTGCCATCAGTGCCCGGGGACTAGCGGGCATTTACAATGAGCAGTTCTTC
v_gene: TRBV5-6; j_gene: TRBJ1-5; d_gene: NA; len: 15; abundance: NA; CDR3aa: CASSLSSGWYQPQHF; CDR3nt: TGTGCCAGCAGCTTGTCGTCAGGGTGGTATCAGCCCCAGCATTTT
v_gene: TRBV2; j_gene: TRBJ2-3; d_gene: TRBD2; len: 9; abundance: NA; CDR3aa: CASDGGEYF; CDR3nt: TGTGCCAGCGACGGGGGGGAGTATTTT
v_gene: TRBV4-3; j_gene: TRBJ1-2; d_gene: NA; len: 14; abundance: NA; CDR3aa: CASSQEQHNYGYTF; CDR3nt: TGCGCCAGCAGCCAAGAACAGCATAACTATGGCTACACCTTC
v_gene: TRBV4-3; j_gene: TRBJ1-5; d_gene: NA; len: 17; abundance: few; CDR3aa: CASSQAPYRDSNQPQHF; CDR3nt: TGCGCCAGCAGCCAAGCCCCCTACAGGGATAGCAATCAGCCCCAGCATTTT
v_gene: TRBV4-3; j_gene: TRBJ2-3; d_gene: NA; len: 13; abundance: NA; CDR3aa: CASSRTGLDTQYF; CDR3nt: TGCGCCAGCAGCCGAACAGGGTTAGATACGCAGTATTTT